The entry that follows covers one T cell receptor beta chain sequence. These data belong to a study of T cells after yellow fever vaccination. With 1 base removed from V and 3 bases from J, the gap between germline ends came to 13 bases. Germline CDR1 is SGHDN and CDR2 is FVKESK. The CDR3 contains 15 residues. TCRdb used MiXCR to reprocess the 5' RACE reads, holding one entry per CDR3 protein. The top ten clones hold around a sixth of a sample with 500,000 to 650,000 distinct CDR3 sequences, roughly a sixth of them seen once. This rearrangement joins TRBV14 to TRBJ2-7; possible D gene TRBD1, 5 bases. This receptor was identified in a man aged 18 to 30 who received the YFV17D yellow fever vaccine. The sample consisted of PBMCs, taken 5 to 6 days after the first yellow fever vaccination. CDR3 amino acids: CASSQVQGPHYEQYF. CDR3 in DNA: TGTGCCAGCAGCCAAGTTCAGGGCCCCCACTACGAGCAGTACTTC.